This T cell receptor (beta chain) derives from a study of cytomegalovirus exposure and HLA in healthy donors. Notes on the study in general: Sequencing had likely introduced a cluster of highly shared sequence variants as an artifact. The study dropped some indistinguishable V segments, TRBV6-2 and TRBV6-3 among them.

Trimming cost V 3 bases and J 1 base, with 16 bases left between them. The germline V gene encodes CDR1 MGHRA and CDR2 YSYEKL. The CDR3 has 17 residues. Remarks on this clone: Its specificity is unknown.

In the PCR, 60 Vbeta and 13 Jbeta primers were used. The protocol was immunoSEQ multiplex PCR, while the TCRdb copy is restricted to in-frame clones and leaves out a portion. The sample lists some 160,000 clones, approximately 80% seen once, with approximately 0.47% in the top ten. The chain carries TRBV4-1 and TRBJ2-4, with D tentatively TRBD1 (6 bases). Sequencing was carried out using PBMCs. The TCR was taken from a woman aged 45-59 years in good health and CMV-seronegative. The CDR3 spells CASSHVTGTSAKNIQYF. CDR3 nucleotides: TGCGCCAGCAGCCACGTGACAGGAACCTCGGCCAAAAACATTCAGTACTTC.